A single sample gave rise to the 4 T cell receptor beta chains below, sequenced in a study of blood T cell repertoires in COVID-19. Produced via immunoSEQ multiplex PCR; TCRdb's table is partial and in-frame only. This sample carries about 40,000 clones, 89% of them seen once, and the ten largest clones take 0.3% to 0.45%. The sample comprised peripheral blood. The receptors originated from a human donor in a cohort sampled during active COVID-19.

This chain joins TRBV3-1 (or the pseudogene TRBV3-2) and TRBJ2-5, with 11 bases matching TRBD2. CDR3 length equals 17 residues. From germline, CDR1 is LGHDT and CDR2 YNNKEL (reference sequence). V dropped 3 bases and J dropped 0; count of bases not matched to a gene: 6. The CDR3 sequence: CASSHLLTSGDQETQYF. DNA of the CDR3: TGTGCCAGCAGCCACCTCCTGACTAGCGGGGACCAAGAGACCCAGTACTTC.

This CDR3 is CASSLGTGGGEQYF. The CDR3 DNA follows: TGCGCCAGCAGCTTGGGGACAGGGGGAGGGGAGCAGTACTTC. The gene calls are TRBV5-1 and TRBJ2-7, with 10 bases lining up with TRBD1. CDR1 is SGHRS, CDR2 YFSETQ, per germline. This CDR3 contains 14 residues. After removal of 0 bases from V and 7 bases from J, the junction contained 4 bases not matched to a gene.

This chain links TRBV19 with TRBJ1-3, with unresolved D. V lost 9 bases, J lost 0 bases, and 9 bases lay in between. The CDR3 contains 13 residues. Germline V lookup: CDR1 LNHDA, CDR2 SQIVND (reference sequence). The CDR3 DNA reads TGTGCCAGCGAGGCGGGCTCTGGAAACACCATATATTTT. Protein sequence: CASEAGSGNTIYF. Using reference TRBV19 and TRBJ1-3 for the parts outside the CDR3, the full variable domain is DGGITQSPKYLFRKEGQNVTLSCEQNLNHDAMYWYRQDPGQGLRLIYYSQIVNDFQKGDIAEGYSVSREKKESFPLTVTSAQKNPTAFYLCASEAGSGNTIYFGEGSWLTVV.

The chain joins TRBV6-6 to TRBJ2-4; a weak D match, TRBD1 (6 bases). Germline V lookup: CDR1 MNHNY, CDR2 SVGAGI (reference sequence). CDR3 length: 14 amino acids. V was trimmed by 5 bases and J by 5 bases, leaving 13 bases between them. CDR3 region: CASSLDRIQNIQYF. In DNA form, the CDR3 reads TGTGCCAGCAGTCTGGACAGAATCCAAAACATTCAGTACTTC.